One T cell receptor beta chain is described in this entry. These data come from a study of T cells in Graves' hyperthyroidism and ophthalmopathy. Germline loops: CDR1 MDHEN, CDR2 SYDVKM. This CDR3 has 14 residues. V was cut by 3 bases and J by 6 bases, with 13 bases left in between. Researchers took RNA transcripts and amplified the TCR beta CDR3 regions from them. Researchers ran a first-round RT-PCR on the TCR CDR3 using the HTBI primer set. MiXCR, applied by TCRdb to the multiplex PCR reads, yields one record per CDR3 protein. The table shows 340,000 or so distinct CDR3 sequences, with roughly 18% occurring only once.

Sequenced material: blood. The rearrangement uses TRBV28 and TRBJ2-3, with TRBD2 as a possible D gene (5 bases). This TCR was sampled from a woman aged 50 to 60 with Graves' hyperthyroidism. CDR3 sequence: CASSLVPGRDTQYF. The CDR3 DNA is TGTGCCAGCAGTTTGGTTCCGGGAAGGGATACGCAGTATTTT.